A single sample gave rise to the 11 T cell receptor beta chains below, sequenced in a study of technical replicates of blood from a handful of donors. Using immunoSEQ multiplex PCR, the repertoire was profiled, and TCRdb retains in-frame clones only, with some absent. The repertoire holds 30,000 to 40,000 clones, with around 94% as singletons. The sample comprised PBMCs. The receptors were sampled from a human donor in good health. Some clones in this sample may be carry-over from other donors' samples.

The rearrangement uses TRBV6-5 and TRBJ2-7; tentative D call: TRBD2 (5 bases). In germline, CDR1 is MNHEY, CDR2 SVGAGI. Trimming removed 0 bases from V and 6 bases from J, with 12 bases in between. The CDR3 runs to 14 residues. CDR3: CASSYSERSGEQYF. In DNA, the CDR3 is TGTGCCAGCAGTTACTCCGAACGGAGCGGCGAGCAGTACTTC.

The CDR3 region has the DNA TGTGCCAGTAGTATCGGGACTAGCGGGAGTCTTACCGATACGCAGTATTTT. Translation: CASSIGTSGSLTDTQYF. J is TRBJ2-3 and V is TRBV19; 14 nucleotides agree with TRBD2. J was trimmed by 6 bases and V by 3 bases; bases with no gene match: 8. From germline, CDR1 is LNHDA and CDR2 SQIVND (reference sequence). The CDR3 consists of 17 residues.

The chain recombines TRBV7-6 with TRBJ1-3; D gene uncertain. Trimming left V 1 base short and J 2 bases short, with 6 bases between. The CDR3 is made up of 14 amino acids. Germline values: CDR1 SGHVS, CDR2 FNYEAQ. The CDR3: CASSLDTAGNTIYF. For the CDR3, the DNA is TGTGCCAGCAGCTTAGATACGGCTGGAAACACCATATATTTT. The entire variable domain, with the rest obtained from reference TRBV7-6 and TRBJ1-3, is as follows: GAGVSQSPRYKVTKRGQDVALRCDPISGHVSLYWYRQALGQGPEFLTYFNYEAQQDKSGLPNDRFSAERPEGSISTLTIQRTEQRDSAMYRCASSLDTAGNTIYFGEGSWLTVV.

The V and J genes are TRBV5-1 and TRBJ2-1, with 8 bases fitting TRBD2. This CDR3 is built from 16 residues. The trim removed 4 bases at V and 2 bases at J, leaving 8 bases unmatched. Per germline, CDR1 SGHRS and CDR2 YFSETQ. The CDR3 loop is CASSPAGGGAYNEQFF. The CDR3, as DNA: TGCGCCAGCAGCCCGGCGGGGGGTGGCGCCTACAATGAGCAGTTCTTC.

The genes are TRBV25-1 and TRBJ2-2, with 8 bases lining up with TRBD2. Germline CDR1 is MGHDK and CDR2 is SYGVNS. Losses at the gene ends were 3 bases for V and 4 bases for J; bases not matched to a gene: 4. The CDR3 is 15 residues long. CDR3 amino acids: CASSDIRGGTGELFF. CDR3 in DNA: TGTGCCAGCAGTGACATCCGGGGGGGCACCGGGGAGCTGTTTTTT.

In its sample, this clone is medium-sized. The gene calls are TRBV7-8 and TRBJ2-2; 8 bases line up with TRBD2. In germline, CDR1 is SGHVS, CDR2 FQNEAQ. V gave up 5 bases and J gave up 5 bases; unmatched junction bases: 10. This CDR3 is 16 amino acids long. CDR3 coding DNA: TGTGCCAGCAGCAAACTCGGGAGGGTTAATACCGGGGAGCTGTTTTTT. This sequence encodes CASSKLGRVNTGELFF.

The rearrangement links TRBV5-1 to TRBJ2-2; 8 bases are shared with TRBD2. The CDR3 runs to 15 residues. CDR1 and CDR2 (germline): SGHRS, YFSETQ. The ends lost 2 bases at V and 3 bases at J; junction bases unmatched: 3. As DNA, the CDR3 is TGCGCCAGCAGCTTCCTAGCGGGCGACACCGGGGAGCTGTTTTTT. This gives the protein CASSFLAGDTGELFF.

This chain connects TRBV7-8 to TRBJ2-3; D is unresolved. This CDR3 is 13 amino acids long. The V end was cut by 2 bases, the J end by 4 bases, with 7 bases between. The germline V gene encodes CDR1 SGHVS and CDR2 FQNEAQ. The CDR3 sequence: CASSLFPADTQYF. CDR3 sequence (DNA): TGTGCCAGCAGCTTATTTCCTGCAGATACGCAGTATTTT.

J is TRBJ1-2 and V is TRBV5-1; the match to TRBD1 covers 8 bases. Germline lookup yields CDR1 SGHRS and CDR2 YFSETQ. This CDR3 has 16 amino acids. Unmatched junction bases numbered 12, after V lost 0 bases and J lost 8 bases. The CDR3 DNA sequence: TGCGCCAGCAGCTTGGACGGGACAGGACGACCGGGGGGCTACACCTTC. Protein sequence: CASSLDGTGRPGGYTF.

The rearrangement joins TRBV5-6 to TRBJ2-3, with D maybe TRBD2 (5 bases). The germline V gene encodes CDR1 SGHDT and CDR2 YYEEEE. With 4 bases removed from V and 1 base from J, the gap between germline ends came to 16 bases. The length of the CDR3 is 16 residues. The CDR3 region has the DNA TGTGCCAGCAGCCCCGGGATAGGCTTAGGCACAGATACGCAGTATTTT. Amino acid sequence: CASSPGIGLGTDTQYF.

The chain joins TRBV4-2 to TRBJ2-3, with TRBD2 matching 15 bases. This CDR3 spans 20 amino acids. V was pared by 0 bases and J by 0 bases, with 7 bases of the junction left unmatched. The germline V gene encodes CDR1 LGHNA and CDR2 YNFKEQ. CDR3 bases: TGTGCCAGCAGCCAAGATCCCCGGACTAGCGGGGGGGCTAGCACAGATACGCAGTATTTT. Translation: CASSQDPRTSGGASTDTQYF.